This TCR beta chain emerged from a study of human T cells and chemical hapten exposure. Study at large: Per-sample TCR yields varied mainly from small pooled library volume differences.

With respect to this clonotype: Its antigen is as yet unknown.

Each CDR3 protein gets one entry after TCRdb re-called the RACE reads with MiXCR. This sample carries more than 80,000 distinct CDR3 sequences, 11% of them seen once, and the ten largest clones take about 4%. Findings and limits, study-wide: TCRs above 1 in 1000 frequency stayed constant with DPC sensitization.

V lost 11 bases to trimming and J lost 5 bases, with 22 bases between them. The length of the CDR3 is 14 residues. CDR1 is WNHNN and CDR2 is SYGVQD in the germline V gene (reference sequence). This sample's time point: patch test 3, about 24 weeks after DPC sensitization. The treatment: therapeutic diphenylcyclopropenone sensitization with weekly scalp DPC. Total RNA extraction was carried out from unfractionated whole blood. The sequence was collected from a woman in her fifties or sixties with alopecia areata. Some clones in this sample may be carry-over from other donors' samples. The sequences come from whole blood, collected in connection with sensitization to the hapten diphenylcyclopropenone (DPC). The V call is TRBV10-1, the J call TRBJ2-7; D may be TRBD2 (6 bases). In nucleotides, the CDR3 is TGCGCCGGAAAATTTAGCGGCGTAGGGAACGAGCAGTACTTC. This codes for CAGKFSGVGNEQYF.